Reported below is one T cell receptor (beta chain). Its cognate antigen is unknown. The repertoire was sequenced with immunoSEQ multiplex PCR; TCRdb's copy has only in-frame clones and lacks some. The sample carries roughly 90,000 clones, roughly 80% recorded once. CDR3 size: 14 residues. CDR1 is MDHEN and CDR2 is SYDVKM in the germline V gene. V was cut by 2 bases and J by 8 bases, with 13 bases left in between. These data come from a study of radiotherapy plus CTLA-4 blockade in lung cancer. Chemo-refractory metastatic non-small-cell lung cancer patients were treated with focal radiation plus CTLA-4 blockade with ipilimumab. Study-wide results and limits: In blood, early T cell clone dynamics reportedly predicted response best, together with interferon-beta. Radiotherapy with ipilimumab was followed by blood expansion of tumor-derived clones.

The source is a human donor with non-small cell lung cancer that progressed on radiotherapy plus ipilimumab. Sequencing used peripheral blood, obtained from a patient treated with radiotherapy plus ipilimumab. V usage is TRBV28 and J usage is TRBJ2-1; D gene uncertain. Here the CDR3 reads CASSLSRKWDEQFF. For the CDR3, the DNA is TGTGCCAGCAGTTTAAGCCGAAAATGGGATGAGCAGTTCTTC.